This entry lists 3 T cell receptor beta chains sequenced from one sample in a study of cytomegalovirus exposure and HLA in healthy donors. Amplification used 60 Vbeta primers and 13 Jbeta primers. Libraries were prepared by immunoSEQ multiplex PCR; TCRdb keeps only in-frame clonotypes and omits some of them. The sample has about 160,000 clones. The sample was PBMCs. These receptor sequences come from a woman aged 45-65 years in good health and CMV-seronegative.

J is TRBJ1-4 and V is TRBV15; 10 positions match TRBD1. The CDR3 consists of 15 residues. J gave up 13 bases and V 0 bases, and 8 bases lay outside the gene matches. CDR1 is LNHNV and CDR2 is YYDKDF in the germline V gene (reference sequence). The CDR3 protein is CATSRDSGTGETLFF. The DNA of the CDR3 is TGTGCCACCAGCAGAGATAGTGGGACAGGGGAGACACTGTTTTTT.

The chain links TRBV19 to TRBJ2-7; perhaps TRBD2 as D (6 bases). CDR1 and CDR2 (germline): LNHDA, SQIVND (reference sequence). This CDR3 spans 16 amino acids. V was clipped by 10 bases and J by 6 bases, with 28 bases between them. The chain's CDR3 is CATSTAGGTRHSEQYF. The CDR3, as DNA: TGTGCCACCTCCACTGCTGGGGGGACGCGCCACTCCGAGCAGTACTTC.

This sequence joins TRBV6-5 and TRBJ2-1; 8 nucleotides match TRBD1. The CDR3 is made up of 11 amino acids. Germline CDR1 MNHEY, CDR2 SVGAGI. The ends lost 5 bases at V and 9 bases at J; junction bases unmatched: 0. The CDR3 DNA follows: TGTGCCAGCAGTCAGGGGGCTGAGCAGTTCTTC. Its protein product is CASSQGAEQFF.